The entry that follows covers one T cell receptor (beta chain) sequence. Germline V gives CDR1 SGHRS, CDR2 YFSETQ. V lost 0 bases, J lost 4 bases, and 14 bases lay in between. The CDR3 is 16 residues long. The data were taken from a study of blood T cell repertoires in COVID-19. The method was immunoSEQ multiplex PCR; TCRdb's version includes in-frame clones alone and lacks a portion of them. This sample has some 240,000 clones; about nine tenths occur once, and the top ten carry 7.2%. This clonotype was sampled from a man between 60 and 75 years old who had recovered from COVID-19. Sequenced input: peripheral blood. The chain joins TRBV5-1 to TRBJ1-3; no reliable D call. In DNA form, the CDR3 reads TGCGCCAGCAGCTTGGCTCATTCGGGGAGCGGAAACACCATATATTTT. Translated: CASSLAHSGSGNTIYF. Complete variable domain (other parts from reference TRBV5-1 and TRBJ1-3): KAGVTQTPRYLIKTRGQQVTLSCSPISGHRSVSWYQQTPGQGLQFLFEYFSETQRNKGNFPGRFSGRQFSNSRSEMNVSTLELGDSALYLCASSLAHSGSGNTIYFGEGSWLTVV.